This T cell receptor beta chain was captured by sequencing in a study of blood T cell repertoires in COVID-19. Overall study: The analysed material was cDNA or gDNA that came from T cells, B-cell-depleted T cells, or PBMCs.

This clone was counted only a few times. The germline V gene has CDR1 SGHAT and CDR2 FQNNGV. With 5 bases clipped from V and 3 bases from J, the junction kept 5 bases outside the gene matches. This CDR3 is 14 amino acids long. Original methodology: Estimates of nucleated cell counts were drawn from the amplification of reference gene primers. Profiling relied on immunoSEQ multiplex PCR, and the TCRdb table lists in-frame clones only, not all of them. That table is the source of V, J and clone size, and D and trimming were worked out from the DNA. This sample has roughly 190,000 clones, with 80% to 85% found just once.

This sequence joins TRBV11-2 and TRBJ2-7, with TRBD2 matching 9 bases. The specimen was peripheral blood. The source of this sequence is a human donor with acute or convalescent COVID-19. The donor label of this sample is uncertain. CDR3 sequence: CASSPLTSGYEQYF. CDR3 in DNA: TGTGCCAGCAGCCCTTTGACTAGCGGCTACGAGCAGTACTTC.